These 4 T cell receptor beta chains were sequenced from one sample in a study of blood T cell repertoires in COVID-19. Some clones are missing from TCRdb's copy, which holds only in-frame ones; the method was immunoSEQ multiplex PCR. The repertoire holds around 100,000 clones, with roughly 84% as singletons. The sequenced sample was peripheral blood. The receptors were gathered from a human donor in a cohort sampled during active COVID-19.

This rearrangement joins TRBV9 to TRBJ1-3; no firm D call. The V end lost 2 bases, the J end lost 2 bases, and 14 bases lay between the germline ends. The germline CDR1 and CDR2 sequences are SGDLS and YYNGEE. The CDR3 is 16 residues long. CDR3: CASSVSPARTGNTIYF. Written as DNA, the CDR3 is TGTGCCAGCAGCGTTTCGCCGGCCAGGACTGGAAACACCATATATTTT. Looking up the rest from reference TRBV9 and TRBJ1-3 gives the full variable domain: DSGVTQTPKHLITATGQRVTLRCSPRSGDLSVYWYQQSLDQGLQFLIQYYNGEERAKGNILERFSAQQFPDLHSELNLSSLELGDSALYFCASSVSPARTGNTIYFGEGSWLTVV.

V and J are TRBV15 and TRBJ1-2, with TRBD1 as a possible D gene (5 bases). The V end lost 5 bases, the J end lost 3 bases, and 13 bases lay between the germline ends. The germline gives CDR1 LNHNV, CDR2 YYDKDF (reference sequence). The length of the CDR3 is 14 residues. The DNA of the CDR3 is TGTGCCACCAGCTTTGTAGGGGACTACTATGGCTACACCTTC. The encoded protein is CATSFVGDYYGYTF. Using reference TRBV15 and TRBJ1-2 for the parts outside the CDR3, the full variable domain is DAMVIQNPRYQVTQFGKPVTLSCSQTLNHNVMYWYQQKSSQAPKLLFHYYDKDFNNEADTPDNFQSRRPNTSFCFLDIRSPGLGDTAMYLCATSFVGDYYGYTFGSGTRLTVV.

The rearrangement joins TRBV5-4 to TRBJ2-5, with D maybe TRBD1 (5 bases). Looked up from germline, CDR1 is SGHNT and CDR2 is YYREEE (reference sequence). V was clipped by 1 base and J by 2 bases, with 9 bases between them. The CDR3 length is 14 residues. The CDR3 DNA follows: TGTGCCAGCAGCTTGTTGGGGCAGCAAGAGACCCAGTACTTC. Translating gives CASSLLGQQETQYF. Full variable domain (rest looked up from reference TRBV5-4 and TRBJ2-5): ETGVTQSPTHLIKTRGQQVTLRCSSQSGHNTVSWYQQALGQGPQFIFQYYREEENGRGNFPPRFSGLQFPNYSSELNVNALELDDSALYLCASSLLGQQETQYFGPGTRLLVL.

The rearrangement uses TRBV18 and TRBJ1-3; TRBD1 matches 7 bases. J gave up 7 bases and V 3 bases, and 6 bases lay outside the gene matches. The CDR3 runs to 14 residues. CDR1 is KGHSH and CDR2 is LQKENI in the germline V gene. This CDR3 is CASSPSRGRNTIYF. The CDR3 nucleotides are TGTGCCAGCTCACCGTCCAGGGGGAGGAACACCATATATTTT.